These T cell receptor beta chains were read from a single sample in a study of blood T cell repertoires in COVID-19. Profiling relied on immunoSEQ multiplex PCR, and the TCRdb table lists in-frame clones only, not all of them. The sample has nearly 95,000 clones, over 75% seen once. The sequenced sample consisted of peripheral blood. Every receptor here comes from a human donor with acute or convalescent COVID-19. The donor label of this sample is uncertain. Each CDR3 is given with its conserved first and last residue. Each record gives: clone size, J gene, D gene, V gene, CDR3 protein, CDR3 DNA. The D gene is left open where the match is weak. Clone size, where shown, is once, few, many, or a class for clones that have expanded.

- | TRBJ2-7 | - | TRBV4-3 | CASSLGSKGRQEQYF | TGCGCCAGCAGCCTGGGGTCTAAGGGGCGACAAGAGCAGTACTTC
- | TRBJ2-3 | - | TRBV13 | CASSPVRQGSPTDTQYF | TGTGCCAGCAGCCCCGTTCGGCAGGGATCACCAACAGATACGCAGTATTTT
- | TRBJ1-2 | - | TRBV4-3 | CASSQEAGGIIYGYTF | TGCGCCAGCAGCCAAGAAGCCGGGGGAATCATCTATGGCTACACCTTC
- | TRBJ2-7 | TRBD1 | TRBV6-5 | CATNSNGQGDLEQYF | TGTGCCACTAACTCAAACGGACAGGGAGATTTGGAGCAGTACTTC
once | TRBJ1-2 | - | TRBV3-1/TRBV3-2 | CASSQDEFRGYTF | TGTGCCAGCAGCCAAGACGAGTTTCGTGGCTACACCTTC
- | TRBJ1-2 | - | TRBV4-3 | CASSQDLVGVGNYGYTF | TGCGCCAGCAGCCAAGATTTGGTGGGAGTGGGCAACTATGGCTACACCTTC
- | TRBJ1-5 | TRBD1 | TRBV5-8 | CASSLNRGYNQPQHF | TGTGCCAGCAGCTTAAACAGGGGCTACAATCAGCCCCAGCATTTT
- | TRBJ1-3 | - | TRBV6-5 | CASSYSSHYSGNTIYF | TGTGCCAGCAGTTACTCAAGCCACTACTCTGGAAACACCATATATTTT
- | TRBJ1-2 | TRBD1 | TRBV6-1 | CASSEEGQGPNYGYTF | TGTGCCAGCAGTGAAGAGGGACAGGGGCCCAACTATGGCTACACCTTC
- | TRBJ1-2 | - | TRBV5-8 | CASSSRVFYGYTF | TGTGCCAGCAGCTCCAGGGTTTTCTATGGCTACACCTTC
- | TRBJ2-5 | - | TRBV11-2 | CASSLVVAGETQYF | TGTGCCAGCAGCTTAGTTGTAGCAGGGGAGACCCAGTACTTC
- | TRBJ2-1 | TRBD1 | TRBV3-1/TRBV3-2 | CASRTGQGVNEQFF | TGTGCCAGCAGGACGGGACAGGGGGTGAATGAGCAGTTCTTC
- | TRBJ2-5 | TRBD2 | TRBV3-1/TRBV3-2 | CASSRAGGRLETQYF | TGTGCCAGCAGCAGAGCGGGGGGGCGCTTGGAGACCCAGTACTTC
- | TRBJ2-2 | TRBD1 | TRBV5-1 | CASSSGTGGYGELFF | TGCGCCAGCAGTTCCGGGACAGGCGGGTACGGGGAGCTGTTTTTT
once | TRBJ2-1 | TRBD2 | TRBV3-1/TRBV3-2 | CASSQMRGGRMDEQFF | TGTGCCAGCAGCCAAATGCGGGGGGGCCGCATGGATGAGCAGTTCTTC
- | TRBJ2-5 | - | TRBV3-1/TRBV3-2 | CASSQGGGFQETQYF | TGTGCCAGCAGCCAGGGCGGAGGGTTTCAAGAGACCCAGTACTTC
- | TRBJ1-2 | - | TRBV9 | CASSSQTHPGYGYTF | TGTGCCAGCTCGAGTCAGACTCACCCCGGCTATGGCTACACCTTC
- | TRBJ1-2 | - | TRBV6-5 | CASSYSHPGGGYTF | TGTGCCAGCAGTTACTCCCATCCCGGGGGTGGCTACACCTTC
- | TRBJ1-1 | TRBD1 | TRBV5-1 | CASSPDRTAVSEAFF | TGCGCCAGCAGTCCGGACAGGACCGCCGTCTCTGAAGCTTTCTTT
- | TRBJ2-7 | - | TRBV28 | CASSTPGGRNYEQYF | TGTGCCAGCAGCACCCCCGGGGGGCGGAACTACGAGCAGTACTTC
- | TRBJ2-2 | - | TRBV5-1 | CASSLTGPPNTGELFF | TGCGCCAGCAGCTTGACAGGGCCCCCAAACACCGGGGAGCTGTTTTTT
- | TRBJ1-3 | - | TRBV5-1 | CASSSARDSPGNTIYF | TGCGCCAGCAGCTCAGCCCGGGACTCCCCTGGAAACACCATATATTTT
- | TRBJ2-3 | - | TRBV7-2 | CASSFSRGMSDTQYF | TGTGCCAGCAGCTTTTCTCGGGGAATGTCAGATACGCAGTATTTT
- | TRBJ2-2 | - | TRBV7-3 | CASSYGVGAANTGELFF | TGTGCCAGCAGCTATGGGGTCGGAGCGGCGAACACCGGGGAGCTGTTTTTT
- | TRBJ1-3 | - | TRBV28 | CASSSPAAGSGNTIYF | TGTGCCAGCAGTTCCCCCGCGGCGGGTTCTGGAAACACCATATATTTT
- | TRBJ2-4 | TRBD2 | TRBV19 | CASSIETSGGLAKNIQYF | TGTGCCAGTAGTATAGAAACTAGCGGGGGACTAGCCAAAAACATTCAGTACTTC
- | TRBJ1-2 | - | TRBV5-1 | CASSPDSFEGYTF | TGCGCCAGCAGCCCGGACTCATTCGAGGGCTACACCTTC
- | TRBJ2-3 | TRBD2 | TRBV4-2 | CASSQDTGGGLTDTQYF | TGTGCCAGCAGCCAAGATACGGGGGGTGGGCTTACAGATACGCAGTATTTT
- | TRBJ2-7 | - | TRBV12-3/TRBV12-4 | CASSSPRGVQYF | TGTGCCAGTTCGAGCCCGCGAGGCGTGCAGTACTTC
- | TRBJ1-1 | - | TRBV7-9 | CASSLQGDTEAFF | TGTGCCAGCAGCTTGCAGGGCGACACTGAAGCTTTCTTT
once | TRBJ2-1 | TRBD1 | TRBV7-9 | CASSPGQGSYNEQFF | TGTGCCAGCAGCCCAGGACAGGGGTCCTACAATGAGCAGTTCTTC
- | TRBJ1-5 | TRBD1 | TRBV29-1 | CSVGTGVNQPQHF | TGCAGCGTTGGGACAGGGGTCAATCAGCCCCAGCATTTT
- | TRBJ1-6 | - | TRBV7-2 | CASRAASQAYNSPLHF | TGTGCCAGCAGAGCCGCCAGCCAGGCCTATAATTCACCCCTCCACTTT
few | TRBJ2-2 | TRBD1 | TRBV7-6 | CASSRTGLNGELFF | TGTGCCAGCAGCCGGACAGGCTTGAACGGGGAGCTGTTTTTT
- | TRBJ2-7 | - | TRBV5-8 | CASSWGGQYF | TGTGCCAGCAGCTGGGGAGGGCAGTACTTC
- | TRBJ2-7 | - | TRBV6-5 | CASTRQSSSYEQYF | TGTGCCAGCACGCGACAGTCCAGCTCCTACGAGCAGTACTTC
- | TRBJ1-2 | TRBD1 | TRBV2 | CASSGQGDGYTF | TGTGCCAGCAGTGGACAGGGTGATGGCTACACCTTC
- | TRBJ2-5 | - | TRBV27 | CASSLSARAGQETQYF | TGTGCCAGCAGTTTATCCGCCCGGGCGGGGCAAGAGACCCAGTACTTC
- | TRBJ1-4 | - | TRBV23-1 | CASSLIRGGAGEKLFF | TGCGCCAGCAGTCTAATCCGAGGGGGGGCGGGAGAAAAACTGTTTTTT
- | TRBJ2-2 | - | TRBV3-1/TRBV3-2 | CASSDPLGGDTGELFF | TGTGCCAGCAGCGACCCCCTAGGCGGGGACACCGGGGAGCTGTTTTTT
- | TRBJ2-5 | - | TRBV6-4 | CAPSHLAVIQETQYF | TGTGCCCCCTCCCACCTAGCAGTGATACAAGAGACCCAGTACTTC
- | TRBJ1-1 | - | TRBV29-1 | CSVEPRMNTEAFF | TGCAGCGTTGAGCCCAGAATGAACACTGAAGCTTTCTTT
- | TRBJ2-7 | TRBD1 | TRBV11-2 | CASSLEGQVIYEQYF | TGTGCCAGCAGCCTAGAGGGACAGGTGATCTACGAGCAGTACTTC
- | TRBJ2-5 | - | TRBV10-1 | CASSRTQQETQYF | TGCGCCAGCAGTCGGACTCAACAGGAGACCCAGTACTTC
once | TRBJ1-1 | TRBD1 | TRBV7-9 | CASSWTGLLNTEAFF | TGTGCCAGCAGCTGGACAGGGCTATTGAACACTGAAGCTTTCTTT
- | TRBJ2-1 | TRBD1 | TRBV30 | CAWSTGGSWGPFNEQFF | TGTGCCTGGAGTACAGGGGGCTCTTGGGGGCCGTTCAATGAGCAGTTCTTC
- | TRBJ2-7 | TRBD1 | TRBV27 | CASSLWDRVNVEQYF | TGTGCCAGCAGTTTATGGGACAGGGTTAACGTCGAGCAGTACTTC
once | TRBJ1-2 | TRBD1 | TRBV9 | CASSLRQGALGYGYTF | TGTGCCAGCAGCCTGAGACAGGGGGCTCTTGGGTATGGCTACACCTTC
- | TRBJ1-5 | - | TRBV30 | CAWSQSGGGRGQPQHF | TGTGCCTGGAGTCAATCCGGCGGAGGGAGGGGGCAGCCCCAGCATTTT
- | TRBJ2-5 | - | TRBV19 | CASSIVGGLKETQYF | TGTGCCAGTAGTATAGTAGGCGGCCTAAAAGAGACCCAGTACTTC
- | TRBJ1-2 | - | TRBV28 | CASSPAGDYGYTF | TGTGCCAGCAGCCCAGCAGGGGATTATGGCTACACCTTC
few | TRBJ2-1 | - | TRBV7-3 | CASSPGSYNEQFF | TGTGCCAGCAGCCCGGGATCTTACAATGAGCAGTTCTTC
- | TRBJ2-5 | - | TRBV9 | CASSVRYGQETQYF | TGTGCCAGCAGCGTACGATACGGGCAAGAGACCCAGTACTTC
- | TRBJ2-7 | TRBD1 | TRBV6-5 | CASSYSGQGSSYEQYF | TGTGCCAGCAGTTACTCGGGACAGGGGAGCTCCTACGAGCAGTACTTC
- | TRBJ2-1 | TRBD1 | TRBV18 | CASSRIGTDHYNEQFF | TGTGCCAGCTCACGCATTGGGACAGATCATTACAATGAGCAGTTCTTC
- | TRBJ2-3 | - | TRBV6-1 | CASSERDRRSRTQYF | TGTGCCAGCAGTGAGCGGGACAGACGTTCGCGTACGCAGTATTTT
- | TRBJ2-7 | - | TRBV6-1 | CASSEGPGNYEQYF | TGTGCCAGCAGTGAAGGTCCAGGGAACTACGAGCAGTACTTC
- | TRBJ2-4 | TRBD1 | TRBV10-3 | CAITHIPTGGPNIQYF | TGTGCCATCACCCACATCCCGACAGGGGGACCAAACATTCAGTACTTC
- | TRBJ1-2 | - | TRBV24-1 | CATSDSRGGRAGYTF | TGTGCCACCAGTGATTCCCGTGGTGGGAGGGCTGGCTACACCTTC